These T cell receptor beta chains were read from a single sample in a study of CD8+CD57+ T cells in acquired aplastic anemia. TCRdb re-called the reads with MiXCR, one entry per CDR3 protein. The profile covers approximately 200,000 distinct CDR3 sequences, with 61% appearing a single time and 25% to 35% taken by the ten largest. Source material: sorted CD4+, CD8+, or CD8+CD57+ T cells (not recorded which) from PBMCs. Receptor source: a human donor in good health. CDR3s include the opening cysteine and the closing phenylalanine or tryptophan. A D gene is named only where the DNA matches it firmly. Size is omitted from some rows. Given values are once, few, many or a class for expanded clones.

- | TRBJ2-2 | TRBV20-1 | - | TGCAGTGCTAGGGAGGGGACCGGGGAGCTGTTTTTT | CSAREGTGELFF
TRBD2 | TRBJ2-7 | TRBV4-2 | - | TGTGCCAGCAGCCAACTAGCGGGGGCGAACTACGAGCAGTACTTC | CASSQLAGANYEQYF
- | TRBJ2-1 | TRBV14 | - | TGTGCCAGCAGGGGGACGGGACATGCCCGCAATGAGCAGTTCTTC | CASRGTGHARNEQFF
- | TRBJ2-3 | TRBV2 | - | TGTGCCAGCAGAGGACTATCTAGCACAGATACGCAGTATTTT | CASRGLSSTDTQYF
- | TRBJ2-1 | TRBV11-2 | many | TGTGCCAGCAGCTTAGTGAGAGACTCCAATGAGCAGTTCTTC | CASSLVRDSNEQFF
- | TRBJ1-2 | TRBV25-1 | many | TGTGCCAGCGCGACTCGCTCGGGTGCGGGGTACTATGGCTACACCTTC | CASATRSGAGYYGYTF
- | TRBJ2-1 | TRBV19 | once | TGTGCCAGTAGTACAGCGCAGGGAACCGGCAATGAGCAGTTCTTC | CASSTAQGTGNEQFF
TRBD2 | TRBJ2-5 | TRBV7-2 | many | TGTGCCAGCAGCCTCGGGGGAGGGCCGCAAGAGACCCAGTACTTC | CASSLGGGPQETQYF
TRBD2 | TRBJ2-7 | TRBV12-3/TRBV12-4 | few | TGTGCCAGCAGTTTTCAACTAGCGCCAGAGCAGTACTTC | CASSFQLAPEQYF
- | TRBJ1-1 | TRBV24-1 | few | TGTGCCACCCGCGGACAGTACACTGAAGCTTTCTTT | CATRGQYTEAFF
- | TRBJ2-7 | TRBV2 | - | TGTGCCAGCAGTGTCCACCTCTTCTACGAGCAGTACTTC | CASSVHLFYEQYF
- | TRBJ2-7 | TRBV9 | few | TGTGCCAGCAGCGTAGTCCCTTCCGCTGGAGAGCAGTACTTC | CASSVVPSAGEQYF
TRBD2 | TRBJ2-7 | TRBV7-9 | many | TGTGCCAGCAGCTTAAGGTGGGAGGGAAGCTACGAGCAGTACTTC | CASSLRWEGSYEQYF
- | TRBJ2-4 | TRBV4-1 | many | TGCGCCAGCAGCCAACGGCAGGGAGAAAACATTCAGTACTTC | CASSQRQGENIQYF
- | TRBJ1-5 | TRBV7-9 | - | TGTGCCAGCAGCTTAGCGTCAGGGAACCAGCATTTT | CASSLASGNQHF
- | TRBJ2-7 | TRBV20-1 | - | TGCAGTGCTAGAGGGGGATCTCCCTACGAGCAGTACTTC | CSARGGSPYEQYF
TRBD1 | TRBJ2-1 | TRBV4-1 | many | TGCGCCAGCAGCCAAGAAGGACAGGGGTACTATGAGCAGTTCTTC | CASSQEGQGYYEQFF
- | TRBJ1-2 | TRBV7-9 | - | TGTGCCAGCAGCTTGGGTCAGAGGACCTCTTCTAATGGCTACACCTTC | CASSLGQRTSSNGYTF
- | TRBJ2-1 | TRBV9 | - | TGTGCCAGCAGCGTTTTCGGAGCGGATACCTACAATGAGCAGTTCTTC | CASSVFGADTYNEQFF
TRBD2 | TRBJ2-1 | TRBV14 | - | TGTGCCAGCAGTTCGGGACTAGCGGGAAGGAATGAGCAGTTCTTC | CASSSGLAGRNEQFF
- | TRBJ2-1 | TRBV4-3 | many | TGCGCCAGCAGCCAAGACTCGGGCGGTGAGCAGTTCTTC | CASSQDSGGEQFF
- | TRBJ2-3 | TRBV5-1 | - | TGCGCCAGCAGCTTGGACCCGGGTGCAGATACGCAGTATTTT | CASSLDPGADTQYF
- | TRBJ2-3 | TRBV5-5 | - | TGCGCCAGCAGCCAAGATAAGGTCCGCACAGATACGCAGTATTTT | CASSQDKVRTDTQYF
TRBD1 | TRBJ1-5 | TRBV7-8 | - | TGTGCCAGCAGCTTAGCGAGTGGACAGGGGGCGTATGATCAGCCCCAGCATTTT | CASSLASGQGAYDQPQHF
- | TRBJ2-1 | TRBV19 | many | TGTGCCAGTAGTATATGGGGGCCGGGGAATGAGCAGTTCTTC | CASSIWGPGNEQFF
- | TRBJ2-5 | TRBV7-8 | few | TGTGCCAGCAGCTTAGGGGCCGACCGTAGGAGGGAGACCCAGTACTTC | CASSLGADRRRETQYF
- | TRBJ2-1 | TRBV7-3 | many | TGTGCCAGCAGTTTAGGGCCCTACAATGAGCAGTTCTTC | CASSLGPYNEQFF
TRBD1 | TRBJ1-2 | TRBV29-1 | - | TGCAGCGTCGCTCAGGGGGACTATGGCTACACCTTC | CSVAQGDYGYTF
- | TRBJ2-7 | TRBV10-2 | few | TGCGCCAGCAGTAAGGGGAAAGTGATTGGCGAGCAGTACTTC | CASSKGKVIGEQYF
- | TRBJ2-2 | TRBV10-3 | - | TGTGCCATCAGTGAGTCGCAGAACACCGGGGAGCTGTTTTTT | CAISESQNTGELFF
TRBD1 | TRBJ2-7 | TRBV2 | once | TGTGCCAGCAGTCGGGACAGGGAGACCTACGAGCAGTACTTC | CASSRDRETYEQYF
- | TRBJ2-1 | TRBV10-3 | - | TGTGCCACCGCTCTGGGGAACAATGAGCAGTTCTTC | CATALGNNEQFF
- | TRBJ2-7 | TRBV7-2 | - | TGTGCCAGCAGCCGCGACATCTCCTACGAGCAGTACTTC | CASSRDISYEQYF
- | TRBJ2-7 | TRBV29-1 | many | TGCAGCGCGAGGGTTGGGGTCTACGAGCAGTACTTC | CSARVGVYEQYF
- | TRBJ2-1 | TRBV4-1 | many | TGCGCCAGCAGCCTGGCGGGGGCATACAATGAGCAGTTCTTC | CASSLAGAYNEQFF
- | TRBJ2-1 | TRBV5-6 | - | TGTGCCAGCAGCTTGATGAGTAGCTCCTACAATGAGCAGTTCTTC | CASSLMSSSYNEQFF
TRBD1 | TRBJ1-5 | TRBV9 | few | TGTGCCAGCAGTGCCAGGGGGCGCGGTAATCAGCCCCAGCATTTT | CASSARGRGNQPQHF
TRBD2 | TRBJ2-5 | TRBV7-9 | - | TGTGCCAGCAGCCCACCCGGACTAGCGGGCGATCAAGAGACCCAGTACTTC | CASSPPGLAGDQETQYF
- | TRBJ2-7 | TRBV6-5 | - | TGTGCCAGCAGGAGACTCATTCATCGAGAGTACTTC | CASRRLIHREYF
TRBD2 | TRBJ2-1 | TRBV20-1 | many | TGCAGTGCTACAACACTAGCGGGGCCCGGAGACAATGAGCAGTTCTTC | CSATTLAGPGDNEQFF
TRBD2 | TRBJ2-5 | TRBV7-9 | many | TGTGCCAGCAGCACCGGACTAGCGGGGGAGCTTAGGGAGACCCAGTACTTC | CASSTGLAGELRETQYF
- | TRBJ2-7 | TRBV2 | - | TGTGCCAGCAGTGAAATGGGATTCAACGAGCAGTACTTC | CASSEMGFNEQYF
- | TRBJ2-5 | TRBV29-1 | - | TGCAGCTCTAAAACAGGCGGGGAAGAGAACCAGTACTTC | CSSKTGGEENQYF
- | TRBJ1-1 | TRBV9 | few | TGTGCCAGCAGCGTAGGGACGAGCACTGAAGCTTTCTTT | CASSVGTSTEAFF